The clone carrying this TCR beta chain was counted between two and nine times. The antigen remains undetermined. The library was made from cDNA and included unique molecular identifiers. TCRdb used MiXCR to reprocess the PCR reads, holding one entry per CDR3 protein. The sample has under 200,000 distinct CDR3 sequences; about 37% are singletons. Germline V CDR1 and CDR2: MNHEY, SMNVEV (reference sequence). The V gene end was trimmed by 8 bases and the J gene end by 1 base; junction bases not matched to a gene: 7. The CDR3 is 14 residues long. The sample is drawn from a study of post-analysis software for immune sequencing data. Study-wide points: Versus controls, multiple sclerosis patients showed significantly lower diversity (normalized Chao1).

This clonotype was obtained from a girl aged 10 to 17 with multiple sclerosis. The input for sequencing was blood, taken after autologous hematopoietic stem cell transplantation. The V gene is TRBV27, the J gene TRBJ1-1; 7 bases align to TRBD1. In nucleotides, the CDR3 is TGTGCCAGCTCTCCGGGACAGTCGAACACTGAAGCTTTCTTT. Translation gives CASSPGQSNTEAFF.